What follows is one TCR beta chain and its context. Its antigen is currently unknown. CDR3 length: 15 amino acids. The germline V and J ends were trimmed by 4 bases and 0 bases, with 10 bases remaining between them. Germline loops: CDR1 MGHRA, CDR2 YSYEKL. The source of the sample is a study of PD-1 blockade in mismatch repair-deficient tumors. The wider study: Patients had approximately 11 mismatch repair-deficient cancer types and were previously treated and progressing.

TCRs were sequenced from three patients responding to pembrolizumab. Overall study findings and caveats: After pembrolizumab, tumor-resident clones rose rapidly, then generally contracted before radiologic responses.

The method was immunoSEQ multiplex PCR; TCRdb's version includes in-frame clones alone and lacks a portion of them. Of roughly 130,000 clones in the sample, about 90% were seen once. The rearrangement uses TRBV4-1 and TRBJ1-5; D is possibly TRBD1 (5 bases). The TCR comes from an adult with mismatch repair-deficient cancer. The specimen was peripheral blood, collected approximately 72 weeks after starting pembrolizumab. CDR3 loop: CASSRRGDSNQPQHF. The CDR3, as DNA: TGCGCCAGCAGCCGGCGGGGGGATAGCAATCAGCCCCAGCATTTT.